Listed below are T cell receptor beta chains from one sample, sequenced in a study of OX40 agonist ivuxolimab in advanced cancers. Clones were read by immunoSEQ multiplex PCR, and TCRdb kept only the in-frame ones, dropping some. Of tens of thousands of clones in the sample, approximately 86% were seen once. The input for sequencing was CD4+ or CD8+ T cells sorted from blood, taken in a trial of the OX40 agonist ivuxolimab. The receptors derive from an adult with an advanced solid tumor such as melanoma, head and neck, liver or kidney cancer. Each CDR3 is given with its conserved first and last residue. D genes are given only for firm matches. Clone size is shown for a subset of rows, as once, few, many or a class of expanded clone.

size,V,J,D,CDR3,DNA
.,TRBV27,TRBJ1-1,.,CASSSSQGWDTEAFF,TGTGCCAGCAGTTCCTCACAGGGTTGGGACACTGAAGCTTTCTTT
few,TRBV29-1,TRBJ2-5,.,CSVGSQGRETQYF,TGCAGCGTTGGTAGCCAGGGCCGGGAGACCCAGTACTTC
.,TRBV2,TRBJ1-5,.,CASRRVADRNQPQHF,TGTGCCAGCAGAAGAGTGGCAGACAGGAATCAGCCCCAGCATTTT
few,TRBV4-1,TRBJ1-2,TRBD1,CASSQAPDTGQGARGYTF,TGCGCCAGCAGCCAAGCCCCTGATACGGGACAGGGGGCTCGTGGCTACACCTTC
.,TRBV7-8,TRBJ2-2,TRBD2,CASNLPSGRDPGTGELFF,TGTGCCAGCAACCTACCTAGCGGGAGGGACCCGGGCACCGGGGAGCTGTTTTTT
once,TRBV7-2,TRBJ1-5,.,CASSLAGDQPQHF,TGTGCCAGCAGCTTAGCAGGAGACCAGCCCCAGCATTTT
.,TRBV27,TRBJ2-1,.,CASRQFMDGTAGYNEQFF,TGTGCCAGCAGGCAATTTATGGACGGAACAGCAGGGTACAATGAGCAGTTCTTC
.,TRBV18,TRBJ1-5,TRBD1,CASSLDRELGPQHF,TGTGCCAGCTCGCTAGACAGGGAATTAGGGCCCCAGCATTTT
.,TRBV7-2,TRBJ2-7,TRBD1,CASSYTGQGALKQYF,TGTGCCAGCAGCTACACTGGACAGGGGGCACTCAAGCAGTACTTC
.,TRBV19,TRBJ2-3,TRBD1,CASSSPGQGARDTQYF,TGTGCCAGTAGTTCCCCGGGACAGGGGGCGCGGGATACGCAGTATTTT
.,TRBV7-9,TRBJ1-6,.,CASSLDSPLHF,TGTGCCAGCAGTCTCGATTCACCCCTCCACTTT
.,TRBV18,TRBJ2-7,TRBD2,CASSTNPGLVDEQYF,TGTGCCAGCTCAACGAATCCGGGACTAGTTGACGAGCAGTACTTC
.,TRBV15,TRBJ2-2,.,CATLLLNTGELFF,TGTGCCACTCTCCTTTTGAACACCGGGGAGCTGTTTTTT
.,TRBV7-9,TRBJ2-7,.,CASTSPGPRGHEQYF,TGTGCCAGCACTTCCCCGGGTCCCCGGGGGCACGAGCAGTACTTC
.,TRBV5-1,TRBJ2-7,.,CASSLQHSDEQYF,TGCGCCAGCAGCTTACAGCATTCCGACGAGCAGTACTTC
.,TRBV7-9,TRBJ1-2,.,CASSEREGGFSYTF,TGTGCCAGCAGCGAAAGAGAGGGGGGATTCAGCTACACCTTC
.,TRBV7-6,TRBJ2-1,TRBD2,CASSLWTSGTYNEQFF,TGTGCCAGCAGCCTCTGGACTAGCGGTACCTACAATGAGCAGTTCTTC
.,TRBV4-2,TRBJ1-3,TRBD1,CASSRLQGAENTIYF,TGTGCCAGCAGCCGACTACAGGGGGCGGAAAACACCATATATTTT
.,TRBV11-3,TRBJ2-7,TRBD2,CASSLGGGRNYEQYF,TGTGCCAGCAGCTTAGGCGGCGGGAGGAACTACGAGCAGTACTTC
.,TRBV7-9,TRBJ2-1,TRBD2,CASNPFGGRTYNEQFF,TGTGCCAGCAACCCCTTCGGCGGGAGAACCTACAATGAGCAGTTCTTC
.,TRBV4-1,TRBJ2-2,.,CASSQDPSPMNTGELFF,TGCGCCAGCAGCCAAGATCCTAGTCCGATGAACACCGGGGAGCTGTTTTTT
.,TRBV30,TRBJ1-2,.,CAWRSRFNYGYTF,TGTGCCTGGAGGAGCAGGTTTAACTATGGCTACACCTTC
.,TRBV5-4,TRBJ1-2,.,CASSFGREVSWGYGYTF,TGTGCCAGCAGCTTTGGCAGGGAGGTTTCGTGGGGCTATGGCTACACCTTC
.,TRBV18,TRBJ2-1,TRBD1,CASSPQQGSMGQFF,TGTGCCAGCTCACCGCAACAGGGGTCAATGGGGCAGTTCTTC
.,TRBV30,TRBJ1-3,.,CAWSVLGVGNTIYF,TGTGCCTGGAGTGTACTAGGGGTAGGAAACACCATATATTTT
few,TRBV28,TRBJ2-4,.,CASSLIGNIQYF,TGTGCCAGCAGTTTAATAGGGAACATTCAGTACTTC
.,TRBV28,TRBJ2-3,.,CASSPPPIGSFGTDTQYF,TGTGCCAGCAGTCCCCCACCAATTGGCAGCTTTGGGACAGATACGCAGTATTTT
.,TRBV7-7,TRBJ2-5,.,CASSLAALGTQYF,TGTGCTAGCAGCTTAGCGGCCCTAGGCACCCAGTACTTC
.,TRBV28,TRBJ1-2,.,CASSSLGAQAAPGYTF,TGTGCCAGCAGTTCACTAGGGGCGCAAGCCGCCCCTGGCTACACCTTC
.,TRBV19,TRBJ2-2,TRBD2,CASRTGEGTGELFF,TGTGCCAGCCGCACTGGGGAGGGCACCGGGGAGCTGTTTTTT
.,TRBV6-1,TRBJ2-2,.,CASSFSQGSTGELFF,TGTGCCAGCAGTTTTTCACAGGGTTCCACCGGGGAGCTGTTTTTT
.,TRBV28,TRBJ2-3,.,CASSFISRGTDTQYF,TGTGCCAGCAGTTTCATATCCCGGGGCACAGATACGCAGTATTTT
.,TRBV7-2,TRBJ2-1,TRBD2,CASSPPSGNNEQFF,TGTGCCAGCAGCCCCCCTAGCGGGAACAATGAGCAGTTCTTC
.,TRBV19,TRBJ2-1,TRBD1,CASSIVQGVEQFF,TGTGCCAGTAGTATAGTCCAGGGGGTTGAGCAGTTCTTC
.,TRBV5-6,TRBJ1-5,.,CASSLVSGPQHF,TGTGCCAGCAGCTTGGTATCGGGCCCCCAGCATTTT
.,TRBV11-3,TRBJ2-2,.,CASSFDATGELFF,TGTGCCAGCAGCTTTGATGCCACCGGGGAGCTGTTTTTT
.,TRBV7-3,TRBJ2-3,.,CASSFAPHDTQYF,TGTGCCAGCAGCTTTGCCCCCCACGATACGCAGTATTTT
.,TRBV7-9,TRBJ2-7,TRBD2,CASSQSSGNEQYF,TGTGCCAGCAGCCAAAGTAGCGGGAACGAGCAGTACTTC
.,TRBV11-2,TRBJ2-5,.,CASSFSGKETQYF,TGTGCCAGCAGCTTCAGCGGCAAAGAGACCCAGTACTTC
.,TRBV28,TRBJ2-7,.,CASRRDNIDEQYF,TGTGCCAGCAGACGGGACAATATCGACGAGCAGTACTTC
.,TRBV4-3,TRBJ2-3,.,CASSQVGDNRFTDTQYF,TGCGCCAGCAGCCAAGTAGGGGATAACAGGTTCACAGATACGCAGTATTTT
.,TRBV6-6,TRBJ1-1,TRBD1,CASSSRQGAEAFF,TGTGCCAGCAGTTCACGACAGGGCGCTGAAGCTTTCTTT
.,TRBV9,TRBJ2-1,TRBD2,CASSPGTSGSNEQFF,TGTGCCAGCAGCCCCGGGACTAGCGGGAGCAATGAGCAGTTCTTC
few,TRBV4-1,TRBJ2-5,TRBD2,CASSRLSGRGGETQYF,TGCGCCAGCAGCAGACTTAGCGGGAGGGGAGGAGAGACCCAGTACTTC
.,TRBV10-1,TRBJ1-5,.,CASSESKGLNPLEYQPQHF,TGCGCCAGCAGTGAGTCGAAAGGTCTGAATCCCCTCGAGTATCAGCCCCAGCATTTT
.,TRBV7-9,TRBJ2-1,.,CASSFSGSSYNEQFF,TGTGCCAGCAGCTTCAGCGGAAGCTCCTACAATGAGCAGTTCTTC